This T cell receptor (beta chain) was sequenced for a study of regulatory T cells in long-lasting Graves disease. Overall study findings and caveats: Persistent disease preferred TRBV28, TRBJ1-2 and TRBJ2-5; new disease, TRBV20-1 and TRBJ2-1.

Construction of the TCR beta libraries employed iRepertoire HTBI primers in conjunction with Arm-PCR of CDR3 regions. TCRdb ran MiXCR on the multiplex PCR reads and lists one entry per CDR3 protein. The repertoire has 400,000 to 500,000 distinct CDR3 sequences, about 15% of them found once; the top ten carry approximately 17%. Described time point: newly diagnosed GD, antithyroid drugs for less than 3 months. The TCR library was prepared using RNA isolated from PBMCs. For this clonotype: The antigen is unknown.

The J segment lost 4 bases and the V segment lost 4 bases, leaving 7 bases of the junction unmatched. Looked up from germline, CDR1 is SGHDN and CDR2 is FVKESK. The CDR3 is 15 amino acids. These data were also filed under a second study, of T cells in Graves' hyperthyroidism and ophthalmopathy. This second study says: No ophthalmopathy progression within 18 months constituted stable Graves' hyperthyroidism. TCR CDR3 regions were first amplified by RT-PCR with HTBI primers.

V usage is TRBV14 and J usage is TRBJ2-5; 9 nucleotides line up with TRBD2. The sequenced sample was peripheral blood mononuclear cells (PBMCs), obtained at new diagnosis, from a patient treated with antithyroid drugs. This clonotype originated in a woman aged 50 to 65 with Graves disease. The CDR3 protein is CASSLHSGSVETQYF. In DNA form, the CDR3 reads TGTGCCAGCAGCCTACATAGCGGGAGTGTAGAGACCCAGTACTTC.